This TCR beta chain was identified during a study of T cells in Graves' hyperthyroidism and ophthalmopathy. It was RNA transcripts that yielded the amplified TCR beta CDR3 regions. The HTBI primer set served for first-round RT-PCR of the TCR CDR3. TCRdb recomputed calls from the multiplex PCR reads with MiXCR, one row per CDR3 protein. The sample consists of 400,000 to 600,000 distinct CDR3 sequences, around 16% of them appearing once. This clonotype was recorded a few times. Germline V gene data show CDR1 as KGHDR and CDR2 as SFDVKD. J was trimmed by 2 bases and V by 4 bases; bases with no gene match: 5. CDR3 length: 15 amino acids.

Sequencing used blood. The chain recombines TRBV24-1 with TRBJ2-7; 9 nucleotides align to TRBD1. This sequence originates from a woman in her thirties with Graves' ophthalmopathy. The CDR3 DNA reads TGTGCCACCAGTGACCCCGGGACAGGGACCTACGAGCAGTACTTC. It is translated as CATSDPGTGTYEQYF.